Shown below are 12 T cell receptor beta chains from a single sample sequenced in a study of neoadjuvant anti-PD-1 for oral cavity cancer. Sequencing used immunoSEQ multiplex PCR; TCRdb keeps in-frame clones, though not all of them. The profile shows some 29,000 clones, about 80% of them singletons. As for time point: after neoadjuvant nivolumab, at surgical resection. Sequencing used PBMCs, obtained after nivolumab (anti-PD-1) treatment. Receptor source: a person aged 40-85 years with oral cavity squamous cell carcinoma.

The CDR3 loop reads CASSWLAGAVDTQYF. The CDR3 nucleotides are TGTGCCAGCAGTTGGCTAGCGGGGGCGGTAGATACGCAGTATTTT. This rearrangement joins TRBV2 to TRBJ2-3, with TRBD2 matching over 10 bases. The J segment lost 5 bases and the V segment lost 5 bases, leaving 7 bases of the junction unmatched. This CDR3 has 15 amino acids. Looked up from germline, CDR1 is SNHLY and CDR2 is FYNNEI.

The chain recombines TRBV4-3 with TRBJ2-7; unclear D gene. V lost 0 bases and J 3 bases, leaving 12 bases between the germline ends. The CDR3 totals 15 residues. Germline lookup yields CDR1 LGHNA and CDR2 YSLEER. CDR3 in DNA: TGCGCCAGCAGCCAAGATGCTTCGTGGGGCTACGAGCAGTACTTC. Its translation: CASSQDASWGYEQYF.

The chain links TRBV15 to TRBJ2-7; 9 bases align to TRBD1. CDR1 and CDR2 (germline): LNHNV, YYDKDF (reference sequence). The ends lost 2 bases at V and 1 base at J; junction bases unmatched: 6. The CDR3 length is 16 residues. Written as DNA, the CDR3 is TGTGCCACCAGCAGATACGGACAGGGGTCTTCCTACGAGCAGTACTTC. Protein product: CATSRYGQGSSYEQYF. Supplemented by reference TRBV15 and TRBJ2-7, the full variable domain reads DAMVIQNPRYQVTQFGKPVTLSCSQTLNHNVMYWYQQKSSQAPKLLFHYYDKDFNNEADTPDNFQSRRPNTSFCFLDIRSPGLGDTAMYLCATSRYGQGSSYEQYFGPGTRLTVT.

In its sample, this clone was seen once. The chain couples TRBV5-1 to TRBJ2-1; D is unclear. Looked up from germline, CDR1 is SGHRS and CDR2 is YFSETQ. The CDR3 has 16 amino acids. Trimming took 0 bases from V and 4 from J, leaving 14 bases between them. The CDR3 DNA is TGCGCCAGCAGCTTGGGGGTTGGGCCTTATTACAATGAGCAGTTCTTC. The encoded protein is CASSLGVGPYYNEQFF.

The chain carries TRBV30 and TRBJ2-1; D gene unclear. CDR1 is GTSNPN and CDR2 is SVGIG in the germline V gene (reference sequence). The CDR3 extends over 16 amino acids. V lost 3 bases, J lost 7 bases, and 22 bases lay in between. The CDR3 nucleotides are TGTGCCTGGAGATCGGTGGGCAGGAGTTTAAGTAATGAGCAGTTCTTC. Encoded protein: CAWRSVGRSLSNEQFF.

The chain recombines TRBV4-2 with TRBJ1-4; the D is unclear. Germline assignment: CDR1 LGHNA and CDR2 YNFKEQ. The CDR3 extends over 15 amino acids. Trimming took off 2 bases at V and 10 bases at J, with 17 bases between the two ends. The CDR3 nucleotides are TGTGCCAGCAGCCAAATCGGGCCTCGTGAAGGAAAACTGTTTTTT. As protein: CASSQIGPREGKLFF.

V and J are TRBV7-6 and TRBJ1-2; D gene ambiguous. The V gene's germline CDR1 is SGHVS and CDR2 FNYEAQ. V was cut by 6 bases and J by 0 bases, with 8 bases left in between. The CDR3 runs to 13 residues. The CDR3 DNA reads as TGTGCCAGCAGTTCGGGAGCTAACTATGGCTACACCTTC. Amino acid sequence: CASSSGANYGYTF. Based on the CDR3 plus reference TRBV7-6 and TRBJ1-2, the full variable domain is GAGVSQSPRYKVTKRGQDVALRCDPISGHVSLYWYRQALGQGPEFLTYFNYEAQQDKSGLPNDRFSAERPEGSISTLTIQRTEQRDSAMYRCASSSGANYGYTFGSGTRLTVV.

V and J are TRBV6-6 and TRBJ2-5; TRBD1 is a possible D gene (7 bases). Trimming left V 6 bases short and J 5 bases short, with 13 bases between. The CDR3 totals 13 residues. Germline loops: CDR1 MNHNY, CDR2 SVGAGI (reference sequence). The CDR3 is CASRPTGRETQYF. DNA of the CDR3: TGTGCCAGCAGGCCGACAGGGAGGGAGACCCAGTACTTC.

The genes are TRBV29-1 and TRBJ2-7; D is unresolved. CDR3 size: 12 residues. Trimming took 0 bases from V and 6 from J, leaving 9 bases between them. Germline V gene lookup returns CDR1 SQVTM and CDR2 ANQGSEA. The CDR3 region is CSVEDYRSEQYF. CDR3 coding DNA: TGCAGCGTTGAAGACTACCGTTCCGAGCAGTACTTC.

V usage is TRBV10-2 and J usage is TRBJ1-6, with D uncertain. Germline lookup yields CDR1 WSHSY and CDR2 SAAADI. The ends were cut back, 3 bases at V and 2 bases at J, with 8 bases in the middle. This CDR3 is 15 amino acids long. The CDR3 loop reads CASSETAPYNSPLHF. DNA of the CDR3: TGCGCCAGCAGTGAAACTGCCCCCTATAATTCACCCCTCCACTTT.

The CDR3 region has the DNA TGCGCCAGCAGCCCCTTCAGATCCGGGACAGGGGAAGTTAGCACAGATACGCAGTATTTT. This sequence encodes CASSPFRSGTGEVSTDTQYF. The V gene is TRBV4-3, the J gene TRBJ2-3; TRBD1 matches 10 bases. V gave up 4 bases and J gave up 0 bases; unmatched junction bases: 16. There are 20 residues in the CDR3. Germline CDR1 reads LGHNA; CDR2 reads YSLEER.

This chain joins TRBV7-2 and TRBJ2-7; D gene ambiguous. CDR1 is SGHTA, CDR2 FQGNSA, per germline. The CDR3 loop spans 13 amino acids. V was clipped by 1 base and J by 2 bases, with 6 bases between them. The DNA of the CDR3 is TGTGCCAGCAGCTTAGGGGAAGCCTACGAGCAGTACTTC. Translated: CASSLGEAYEQYF.